This TCR beta chain was retrieved from a study of T cells in Graves' hyperthyroidism and ophthalmopathy. Regarding the study as a whole: Most expanded thyroid clonotypes above 0.001 recurred in blood.

J was trimmed by 0 bases and V by 2 bases; bases with no gene match: 12. Germline CDR1 MNHEY, CDR2 SVGEGT. This CDR3 comprises 19 residues. Amplification of TCR beta CDR3 regions was performed using RNA transcripts as template. The study used the HTBI primer set for a first-round RT-PCR of the TCR CDR3. TCRdb re-called the multiplex PCR reads with MiXCR, one entry per CDR3 protein. The profile shows about 600,000 distinct CDR3 sequences, 14% of them singletons. This clonotype was counted ten times or more. The target antigen is unknown. V gene TRBV6-2 or TRBV6-3 combines with J gene TRBJ2-3; TRBD2 aligns across 9 bases. Sequenced sample: blood. The receptor comes from a woman younger than 30 with Graves' ophthalmopathy. This CDR3 reads CASSYPTRLAGLSTDTQYF. DNA of the CDR3: TGTGCCAGCAGTTACCCGACTCGCCTAGCGGGACTGAGCACAGATACGCAGTATTTT.